A selection of T cell receptor beta chains follows, all from one sample in a study of T cells in Graves' hyperthyroidism and ophthalmopathy. Via MiXCR, TCRdb re-called the multiplex PCR reads, giving one row per CDR3 protein. The data contain some 92,000 distinct CDR3 sequences, roughly 40% of them seen just once; the ten biggest clones take up 10%. The sequenced sample was peripheral blood or thyroid tissue (not recorded which). The receptor source for this set is a woman aged 25 to 39 with Graves' hyperthyroidism. The conserved cysteine and the conserved F or W are not part of the CDR3 here. The order of the fields is J gene, V gene, CDR3 protein.

j_gene: TRBJ2-5
v_gene: TRBV7-9
CDR3aa: ASSSGTGVLETQY

j_gene: TRBJ1-2
v_gene: TRBV10-2
CDR3aa: ASSTPSLRGGYT

j_gene: TRBJ2-2
v_gene: TRBV24-1
CDR3aa: ATSERDGTGELF

j_gene: TRBJ1-2
v_gene: TRBV29-1
CDR3aa: SAQLPGQGDGYT

j_gene: TRBJ1-1
v_gene: TRBV7-2
CDR3aa: ASRLRARGAEAF

j_gene: TRBJ1-5
v_gene: TRBV28
CDR3aa: ASRAGTGVNQPQH

j_gene: TRBJ2-5
v_gene: TRBV28
CDR3aa: ASSSRQIQETQY

j_gene: TRBJ1-1
v_gene: TRBV5-1
CDR3aa: ASWPPDRGPLNTEAF

j_gene: TRBJ1-1
v_gene: TRBV15
CDR3aa: APMAGTEAF

j_gene: TRBJ2-7
v_gene: TRBV15
CDR3aa: ATTVDRGAYEQY

j_gene: TRBJ1-5
v_gene: TRBV6-1
CDR3aa: ASSASQGSYSNQPQH

j_gene: TRBJ2-7
v_gene: TRBV28
CDR3aa: ASRKGLAVGYEQY

j_gene: TRBJ2-7
v_gene: TRBV7-3
CDR3aa: ASSLTSLAGVPYEQY

j_gene: TRBJ1-2
v_gene: TRBV28
CDR3aa: ASSSRQGACGYT

j_gene: TRBJ2-5
v_gene: TRBV9
CDR3aa: ASSVGSSGWQETHY

j_gene: TRBJ1-2
v_gene: TRBV4-2
CDR3aa: ASSQDSTTVHYGYT

j_gene: TRBJ1-4
v_gene: TRBV28
CDR3aa: ASSLGQTRNEKLF

j_gene: TRBJ2-6
v_gene: TRBV19
CDR3aa: ASRRGQEYSGANVLT

j_gene: TRBJ2-7
v_gene: TRBV7-8
CDR3aa: ASSSMDRGHEQY

j_gene: TRBJ2-7
v_gene: TRBV10-2
CDR3aa: ASSKGQSSYEQY

j_gene: TRBJ1-1
v_gene: TRBV27
CDR3aa: ASRNGQGGEAF

j_gene: TRBJ1-4
v_gene: TRBV28
CDR3aa: ASRPIHSTGGNEKLF

j_gene: TRBJ1-5
v_gene: TRBV2
CDR3aa: ASRQGSSPRETQH

j_gene: TRBJ1-1
v_gene: TRBV5-1
CDR3aa: ASSLERLNTEAF